This TCR beta chain came from a study of cytomegalovirus exposure and HLA in healthy donors. General study findings and limits: A later analysis found first-cohort TCR clusters tended to co-occur in the 100 to 150 validation repertoires. Many donors shared some public TCRs, even though most TCR sequences were rare. Diagnosis of cytomegalovirus status made by the classifier reportedly showed high specificity and sensitivity.

The germline CDR1 and CDR2 sequences are SGHTA and FQGNSA. This CDR3 spans 13 amino acids. V was shortened by 5 bases and J by 5 bases, with 12 bases between the two germline ends. Separate from the approximately 670-subject first cohort, the roughly 120-subject validation cohort was the one that the donors belonged to. Assay: immunoSEQ multiplex PCR; the TCRdb copy retains only in-frame clones and omits some. The data contain tens of thousands of clones, just under 95% of them seen just once; the ten biggest clones take up more than 1.2%. In the case of this clone: The target antigen is unknown.

The rearrangement links TRBV7-2 to TRBJ1-2; D possibly corresponds to TRBD1 (5 bases). The sample taken for sequencing was PBMCs. The TCR comes from a young man in good health and CMV-seropositive. The chain's CDR3 is CASSVDRRYGYTF. CDR3 bases: TGTGCCAGCAGCGTTGACAGACGATATGGCTACACCTTC.